Here is one TCR beta chain with its context. What it recognizes is unknown. The sample originates from a study of shared clonotypes between healthy human individuals. Study-level background: In total, the donors were a couple of women and three men aged 18 to 49. Regarding the study as a whole: Donor scarcity curtailed the genetic and exposure-history diversity represented herein.

Method: immunoSEQ multiplex PCR; TCRdb's copy keeps in-frame clones and lacks some. Found here are about 490,000 clones, 60% to 85% of them singletons; the top ten hold approximately 13%. This CDR3 contains 16 residues. The ends lost 5 bases at V and 3 bases at J; junction bases unmatched: 6. Germline CDR1 and CDR2: SGHAT and FQNNGV. This sequence originates from a middle-aged woman in good health. Some clones in this sample may be carry-over from other donors' samples. The sequencing sample was made of PBMCs. The chain uses TRBV11-2 and TRBJ2-1; TRBD2 matches 11 bases. Here the CDR3 reads CASSPGLADYYNEQFF. CDR3 bases: TGTGCCAGCAGCCCGGGACTAGCGGATTACTACAATGAGCAGTTCTTC.